The 26 T cell receptor beta chains given below trace back to one sample, sequenced in a study of OX40 agonist ivuxolimab in advanced cancers. Profiling relied on immunoSEQ multiplex PCR, and the TCRdb table lists in-frame clones only, not all of them. The sample lists some 45,000 clones, roughly 93% occurring once. The sample was CD4+ or CD8+ T cells sorted from blood, taken in a trial of the OX40 agonist ivuxolimab. The receptors were sampled from an adult with an advanced solid tumor such as melanoma, head and neck, liver or kidney cancer.

This clone was recorded only once. V gene TRBV6-1 combines with J gene TRBJ2-7; TRBD1 aligns across 10 bases. Trimming removed 2 bases from V and 3 bases from J; junction bases left unmatched: 7. The CDR3 covers 16 residues. CDR1 MNHNS and CDR2 SASEGT come from the germline V gene. CDR3 DNA: TGTGCCAGCAGTGAATGTCGACAGGGGGCTTGCTACGAGCAGTACTTC. It is translated as CASSECRQGACYEQYF.

The gene calls are TRBV6-5 and TRBJ2-5, with TRBD2 identical over 8 bases. CDR1 and CDR2 from the germline V gene are MNHEY and SVGAGI. J gave up 5 bases and V 6 bases, and 8 bases lay outside the gene matches. The CDR3 is 14 amino acids. The chain's CDR3 is CASRFRGGRETQYF. CDR3 DNA sequence: TGTGCCAGCAGGTTTCGGGGGGGCCGGGAGACCCAGTACTTC.

The table lists this clone with a count of one. This chain joins TRBV2 and TRBJ1-5, with a tentative D call TRBD1 (5 bases). The CDR3 loop spans 15 amino acids. Germline loops: CDR1 SNHLY, CDR2 FYNNEI. V lost 6 bases and J lost 0, with 12 bases in between. The CDR3 region is CASSLGLNSNQPQHF. In DNA form, the CDR3 reads TGTGCCAGCAGCTTGGGACTTAATAGCAATCAGCCCCAGCATTTT.

The chain carries TRBV5-1 and TRBJ2-7; D is possibly TRBD1 or TRBD2 (6 bases each). Between the trimmed V and J ends, which lost 0 bases and 3 bases, there was a span of 10 bases. CDR1 SGHRS and CDR2 YFSETQ come from the germline V gene. The CDR3 is 14 amino acids. The CDR3 sequence: CASSLEGGRYEQYF. The CDR3 nucleotides are TGCGCCAGCAGCTTGGAGGGGGGCCGCTACGAGCAGTACTTC. The whole variable domain, remainder taken from reference TRBV5-1 and TRBJ2-7, is KAGVTQTPRYLIKTRGQQVTLSCSPISGHRSVSWYQQTPGQGLQFLFEYFSETQRNKGNFPGRFSGRQFSNSRSEMNVSTLELGDSALYLCASSLEGGRYEQYFGPGTRLTVT.

This clone was observed a few times. This chain links TRBV15 with TRBJ2-7; D uncertain. There are 13 residues in the CDR3. V was clipped by 5 bases and J by 6 bases, with 14 bases between them. CDR1 and CDR2 (germline): LNHNV, YYDKDF (reference sequence). The DNA of the CDR3 is TGTGCCACCAGCCTTGGGTCCTTCGGCGAGCAGTACTTC. Translation gives CATSLGSFGEQYF.

The genes are TRBV4-1 and TRBJ1-2, with TRBD1 matching 8 bases. This CDR3 region has 15 residues. V shed 7 bases, J shed 3 bases, and the junction held 10 bases outside the gene matches. CDR1 MGHRA and CDR2 YSYEKL come from the germline V gene. The CDR3 sequence: CASNLGQGTDYGYTF. CDR3 in DNA: TGCGCCAGCAACCTAGGACAGGGTACGGACTATGGCTACACCTTC.

The V call is TRBV6-1, the J call TRBJ2-7; perhaps TRBD2 as D (6 bases). The CDR3 is 13 amino acids. Germline V gene sequence: CDR1 MNHNS, CDR2 SASEGT. The V end was cut by 7 bases, the J end by 6 bases, with 16 bases between. CDR3 residues: CASTGSGPREQYF. The CDR3 DNA follows: TGTGCCAGCACCGGGAGCGGGCCTCGCGAGCAGTACTTC.

The chain recombines TRBV4-2 with TRBJ1-4, with D tentatively TRBD1 (6 bases). The germline V gene has CDR1 LGHNA and CDR2 YNFKEQ. V was pared by 0 bases and J by 11 bases, with 13 bases between. CDR3 length: 14 amino acids. This chain's CDR3 is CASSQDQTGGKLFF. The CDR3 bases are TGTGCCAGCAGCCAAGATCAGACAGGAGGCAAACTGTTTTTT.

The chain recombines TRBV4-1 with TRBJ2-3; D call uncertain. This CDR3 region has 14 residues. CDR1 and CDR2 (germline): MGHRA, YSYEKL. V was cut by 4 bases and J by 2 bases, with 10 bases left in between. CDR3 sequence: CASSLGPSTDTQYF. The DNA for the CDR3 is TGCGCCAGCAGCCTCGGACCTTCCACAGATACGCAGTATTTT.

This clone was observed once. V gene TRBV7-9 combines with J gene TRBJ1-1; D is unclear. The V gene lost 3 bases and the J gene lost 1 base, with 6 bases spanning the gap. Germline V CDR1 and CDR2: SEHNR, FQNEAQ (reference sequence). The CDR3 loop spans 13 amino acids. The CDR3 is CASSLSRNTEAFF. CDR3 nucleotides: TGTGCCAGCAGCTTGAGCAGGAACACTGAAGCTTTCTTT.

The chain carries TRBV19 and TRBJ1-1; D may be TRBD1 (6 bases). Trimming stripped 5 bases from V and 5 bases from J, with 9 bases between. CDR3 length: 12 residues. Germline CDR1 is LNHDA and CDR2 is SQIVND (reference sequence). CDR3 DNA sequence: TGTGCCAGTAGTTGGGGGGCAACTGAAGCTTTCTTT. It specifies CASSWGATEAFF.

The chain has TRBV9 and TRBJ2-1; the D is unclear. Germline loops: CDR1 SGDLS, CDR2 YYNGEE. V lost 3 bases and J lost 10, with 14 bases in between. The CDR3 totals 13 residues. DNA of the CDR3: TGTGCCAGCAGCGAGAACCCGCATGAAGAGCAGTTCTTC. Protein sequence: CASSENPHEEQFF.

The chain employs TRBV11-3 and TRBJ2-3; no reliable D call. Germline lookup yields CDR1 SGHNT and CDR2 YENEEA. V was shortened by 4 bases and J by 5 bases, with 7 bases between the two germline ends. There are 12 residues in the CDR3. The CDR3 sequence: CASSSRGDTQYF. In DNA form, the CDR3 reads TGTGCCAGCAGCTCCCGCGGAGATACGCAGTATTTT.

This rearrangement joins TRBV2 to TRBJ2-3, with TRBD2 matching over 11 bases. The V gene's germline CDR1 is SNHLY and CDR2 FYNNEI. This CDR3 is built from 15 residues. With V trimmed by 8 bases and J by 4 bases, 8 bases remained unmatched. The DNA for the CDR3 is TGTGCCAGCGCCCCTAGCGGGAGGTTGGCAGATACGCAGTATTTT. Protein: CASAPSGRLADTQYF. The full variable domain, with the rest looked up from reference TRBV2 and TRBJ2-3, is EPEVTQTPSHQVTQMGQEVILRCVPISNHLYFYWYRQILGQKVEFLVSFYNNEISEKSEIFDDQFSVERPDGSNFTLKIRSTKLEDSAMYFCASAPSGRLADTQYFGPGTRLTVL.

The genes are TRBV4-1 and TRBJ2-7; tentatively, D is TRBD2 (6 bases). CDR3 length: 15 amino acids. V was shortened by 0 bases and J by 7 bases, with 16 bases between the two germline ends. Per the germline V gene, CDR1 is MGHRA and CDR2 is YSYEKL. The CDR3 nucleotides are TGCGCCAGCAGCCAAGAGTTGCGGGATTTGGGGGAGCAGTACTTC. Amino acid sequence: CASSQELRDLGEQYF.

The chain has TRBV28 and TRBJ1-5; D may be TRBD1 (5 bases). Germline CDR1 is MDHEN and CDR2 is SYDVKM. This CDR3 has 14 residues. V gave up 5 bases and J gave up 5 bases, with 13 bases separating them. CDR3 protein: CASSGGGGYQPQHF. DNA of the CDR3: TGTGCCAGCAGTGGGGGTGGAGGTTATCAGCCCCAGCATTTT.

The CDR3 bases are TGTGCCAGTAGCATCATAGCGGGGGGAAACAATGAGCAGTTCTTC. The encoded protein is CASSIIAGGNNEQFF. This chain uses TRBV19 with TRBJ2-1, with 10 positions matching TRBD2. Germline V lookup: CDR1 LNHDA, CDR2 SQIVND (reference sequence). The CDR3 extends over 15 amino acids. V lost 6 bases to trimming and J lost 5 bases; unmatched junction nucleotides: 7.

The chain couples TRBV6-5 to TRBJ2-2, with D uncertain. This CDR3 is 12 amino acids long. The germline gives CDR1 MNHEY, CDR2 SVGAGI. V lost 5 bases and J lost 7, with 8 bases in between. The CDR3 DNA follows: TGTGCCAGCAGTGATCTCGACGGGGAGCTGTTTTTT. Translation: CASSDLDGELFF.

The V gene is TRBV10-3, the J gene TRBJ2-3, with D possibly TRBD1 on 6 matching bases. Germline-derived CDR1 and CDR2 are ENHRY and SYGVKD. With 7 bases removed from V and 3 bases from J, the gap between germline ends came to 17 bases. The CDR3 consists of 15 residues. The CDR3 nucleotides are TGTGCCATCAACGCAGGACAGCTCACGACAGATACGCAGTATTTT. Its protein product is CAINAGQLTTDTQYF.

V and J are TRBV19 and TRBJ2-7, with D possibly matching TRBD2 (5 bases). With 1 base removed from V and 7 bases from J, the gap between germline ends came to 23 bases. Per the germline V gene, CDR1 is LNHDA and CDR2 is SQIVND (reference sequence). This CDR3 is 17 amino acids long. The CDR3 coding sequence is TGTGCCAGTAGTATAGCCGGGGAAGGCCCCGGATTTGTGGAGCAGTACTTC. Translating it yields CASSIAGEGPGFVEQYF.

This chain links TRBV5-6 with TRBJ2-7; D is possibly TRBD1 (5 bases). The V end lost 2 bases, the J end lost 7 bases, and 19 bases lay between the germline ends. CDR1 and CDR2 (germline): SGHDT, YYEEEE. The CDR3 totals 15 residues. The CDR3, as DNA: TGTGCCAGCAGCTTCTGGACAAACAATCCCTTTGAGCAGTACTTC. Amino acid sequence: CASSFWTNNPFEQYF.

This chain links TRBV29-1 with TRBJ1-2; 11 nucleotides align to TRBD1. The CDR3 covers 13 residues. V lost 3 bases to trimming and J lost 7 bases; unmatched junction nucleotides: 4. Germline assignment: CDR1 SQVTM and CDR2 ANQGSEA. In nucleotides, the CDR3 is TGCAGCGTTGATCGGGACAGGGGGTCTGGCTACACCTTC. This translates into CSVDRDRGSGYTF.

The chain employs TRBV7-9 and TRBJ2-7; possibly TRBD1 for D (6 bases). CDR3 length: 14 amino acids. The V end lost 2 bases, the J end lost 0 bases, and 8 bases lay between the germline ends. The germline gives CDR1 SEHNR, CDR2 FQNEAQ (reference sequence). The CDR3 nucleotides read TGTGCCAGCAGCTTAACAGGGCCCTCCTACGAGCAGTACTTC. Residues: CASSLTGPSYEQYF.

V and J are TRBV2 and TRBJ2-7; D remains unclear. This CDR3 has 14 amino acids. From germline, CDR1 is SNHLY and CDR2 FYNNEI. V dropped 4 bases and J dropped 4 bases, with 14 bases sitting between them. CDR3 sequence (DNA): TGTGCCAGCAGTGCCAGCTTAGACGGATACGAGCAGTACTTC. It is translated as CASSASLDGYEQYF. The full variable domain, rest sourced from reference TRBV2 and TRBJ2-7, is EPEVTQTPSHQVTQMGQEVILRCVPISNHLYFYWYRQILGQKVEFLVSFYNNEISEKSEIFDDQFSVERPDGSNFTLKIRSTKLEDSAMYFCASSASLDGYEQYFGPGTRLTVT.

The gene calls are TRBV5-1 and TRBJ2-1; D gene ambiguous. This CDR3 spans 12 amino acids. V lost 4 bases and J 6 bases, leaving 8 bases between the germline ends. CDR1 is SGHRS and CDR2 is YFSETQ in the germline V gene. CDR3 amino acids: CASSALFNEQFF. The CDR3 region has the DNA TGCGCCAGCAGCGCTCTCTTCAATGAGCAGTTCTTC.

The chain couples TRBV5-5 to TRBJ2-5; no clear D. Trimming removed 1 base from V and 5 bases from J, with 9 bases in between. The germline V gene encodes CDR1 SGHKS and CDR2 YYEKEE (reference sequence). The CDR3 length is 13 residues. CDR3 sequence: CASSLISRETQYF. The CDR3 DNA is TGTGCCAGCAGCTTGATTAGTAGGGAGACCCAGTACTTC. The complete variable domain, with remaining parts taken from reference TRBV5-5 and TRBJ2-5, reads DAGVTQSPTHLIKTRGQQVTLRCSPISGHKSVSWYQQVLGQGPQFIFQYYEKEERGRGNFPDRFSARQFPNYSSELNVNALLLGDSALYLCASSLISRETQYFGPGTRLLVL.